One and the same sample provided the 24 T cell receptor beta chains below, sequenced in a study of identifying expanded T cells in peripheral blood. Sequencing used immunoSEQ multiplex PCR; TCRdb keeps in-frame clones, though not all of them. The sample gives approximately 90,000 clones, 85% to 90% of which show up once; 3% to 5% is in the top ten. Sequenced input: blood. These receptor sequences come from a person between 18 and 75 years old in good health.

The chain has TRBV5-6 and TRBJ1-5, with a tentative D call TRBD1 (5 bases). CDR3 length: 15 residues. Germline V gives CDR1 SGHDT, CDR2 YYEEEE. V lost 0 bases, J lost 10 bases, and 17 bases lay in between. The CDR3 bases are TGTGCCAGCAGCTTGGCCGGGGGTCGGGGTGGTCCCCAGCATTTT. Residues: CASSLAGGRGGPQHF.

The chain joins TRBV9 to TRBJ2-6; 8 bases fit TRBD1. The germline CDR1 and CDR2 sequences are SGDLS and YYNGEE. J gave up 2 bases and V 0 bases, and 13 bases lay outside the gene matches. This CDR3 spans 20 amino acids. The CDR3 sequence is CASSVATATRGLTGANVLTF. The CDR3 nucleotides are TGTGCCAGCAGCGTAGCTACGGCCACCAGGGGGCTTACTGGGGCCAACGTCCTGACTTTC.

V and J are TRBV27 and TRBJ1-1, with 7 bases matching TRBD1. This CDR3 is 14 amino acids long. Germline-derived CDR1 and CDR2 are MNHEY and SMNVEV (reference sequence). Trimming took 6 bases from V and 0 from J; bases not matched to a gene: 4. CDR3 sequence (DNA): TGTGCCAGCAGGAAACAGGGGATGAACACTGAAGCTTTCTTT. Translating gives CASRKQGMNTEAFF.

V and J are TRBV10-3 and TRBJ2-5, with D perhaps matching TRBD2 (6 bases). The CDR3 is made up of 16 amino acids. V lost 2 bases, J lost 5 bases, and 18 bases lay in between. Germline V gene sequence: CDR1 ENHRY, CDR2 SYGVKD. The CDR3, as DNA: TGTGCCATCAGTGAGGATAAGGGAGGAGGTACCGAGACCCAGTACTTC. Amino acid sequence: CAISEDKGGGTETQYF.

The chain combines TRBV19 with TRBJ2-5; 10 nucleotides align to TRBD2. The length of the CDR3 is 11 residues. Trimming took 5 bases from V and 13 from J; bases not matched to a gene: 4. The germline CDR1 and CDR2 sequences are LNHDA and SQIVND (reference sequence). Here the CDR3 DNA reads TGTGCCAGTAGTTTCGGACTAGCGGTGTACTTC. Its translation: CASSFGLAVYF.

V usage is TRBV5-1 and J usage is TRBJ2-7, with TRBD1 matching 7 bases. Germline values: CDR1 SGHRS, CDR2 YFSETQ. This CDR3 contains 13 residues. J was trimmed by 6 bases and V by 0 bases; bases with no gene match: 3. CDR3 DNA sequence: TGCGCCAGCAGCTTGGGACAGGGAAGCGAGCAGTACTTC. Amino acid sequence: CASSLGQGSEQYF.

This rearrangement joins TRBV25-1 to TRBJ1-1; a weak D match, TRBD1 (5 bases). Between the trimmed V and J ends, which lost 5 bases and 8 bases, there was a span of 15 bases. This CDR3 region has 13 residues. Looked up from germline, CDR1 is MGHDK and CDR2 is SYGVNS. In nucleotides, the CDR3 is TGTGCCAGCAGTCCGGGACTAACGAGGGAAGCTTTCTTT. As protein: CASSPGLTREAFF.

A few counts support this clone. The J gene is TRBJ1-6, the V gene TRBV10-2, with 7 bases that match TRBD1. This CDR3 is 13 amino acids long. CDR1 WSHSY and CDR2 SAAADI come from the germline V gene. Losses at the gene ends were 3 bases for V and 9 bases for J; bases not matched to a gene: 2. CDR3 protein: CASSEQGRSPLHF. The CDR3 region has the DNA TGCGCCAGCAGTGAACAGGGGCGTTCACCCCTCCACTTT.

V is TRBV9 and J is TRBJ2-1, with 9 bases fitting TRBD2. The CDR3 covers 17 residues. J lost 10 bases, V lost 0 bases, and 14 bases had no gene match. Germline values: CDR1 SGDLS, CDR2 YYNGEE. The CDR3 spells CASSVVSAGGLRREQFF. The CDR3 DNA sequence: TGTGCCAGCAGCGTAGTTTCAGCGGGGGGACTTAGGAGGGAGCAGTTCTTC.

The chain links TRBV10-3 to TRBJ1-1; the match to TRBD1 covers 10 bases. The germline gives CDR1 ENHRY, CDR2 SYGVKD. V shed 3 bases, J shed 5 bases, and the junction held 6 bases outside the gene matches. The CDR3 length is 15 residues. The CDR3 protein is CAISERQGAWTEAFF. CDR3 coding DNA: TGTGCCATCAGTGAAAGACAGGGGGCATGGACTGAAGCTTTCTTT.

This clone has just one count. This chain joins TRBV27 and TRBJ2-5; D possibly corresponds to TRBD2 (5 bases). Trimming left V 6 bases short and J 7 bases short, with 18 bases between. Germline CDR1 reads MNHEY; CDR2 reads SMNVEV (reference sequence). This CDR3 is 14 amino acids long. The chain's CDR3 is CASSPSDSTGTQYF. DNA of the CDR3: TGTGCCAGCAGCCCTTCGGACTCCACGGGGACCCAGTACTTC.

This clone showed up just once. The rearrangement uses TRBV7-8 and TRBJ2-7; no definite D call. V was clipped by 1 base and J by 3 bases, with 7 bases between them. Germline-derived CDR1 and CDR2 are SGHVS and FQNEAQ. The CDR3 sequence is 13 residues long. CDR3 residues: CASSLGGVYEQYF. Written as DNA, the CDR3 is TGTGCCAGCAGCTTAGGTGGGGTCTACGAGCAGTACTTC.

This chain joins TRBV19 and TRBJ2-7; 7 bases map to TRBD1. The germline CDR1 and CDR2 sequences are LNHDA and SQIVND (reference sequence). This CDR3 region has 14 residues. Trimming at V came to 3 bases and at J to 6 bases, leaving 8 bases not matched to a gene. The CDR3 DNA reads TGTGCCAGTAGTATGGGACAGCTAACGGGCGAGCAGTACTTC. Its protein product is CASSMGQLTGEQYF.

This clone was recorded a few times. V is TRBV5-4 and J is TRBJ2-3; D is perhaps TRBD1 or TRBD2 (5 bases each). Trimming removed 0 bases from V and 5 bases from J, with 10 bases in between. Per the germline V gene, CDR1 is SGHNT and CDR2 is YYREEE (reference sequence). This CDR3 is 14 amino acids long. CDR3 nucleotides: TGTGCCAGCAGCTTGGGGCAGGGAGTAGATACGCAGTATTTT. Translated: CASSLGQGVDTQYF.

J is TRBJ2-5 and V is TRBV28; D is unresolved. The CDR3 has 11 residues. Trimming removed 5 bases from V and 5 bases from J, with 6 bases in between. Germline V gene lookup returns CDR1 MDHEN and CDR2 SYDVKM. The CDR3 protein is CASSPRETQYF. The CDR3 coding sequence is TGTGCCAGCAGTCCAAGGGAGACCCAGTACTTC.

The chain has TRBV11-2 and TRBJ2-3; TRBD2 matches at 10 bases. The CDR3 extends over 16 amino acids. Germline CDR1 and CDR2: SGHAT and FQNNGV. The J segment lost 4 bases and the V segment lost 3 bases, leaving 7 bases of the junction unmatched. CDR3 residues: CASSLGRLAGADTQYF. In nucleotides, the CDR3 is TGTGCCAGCAGCTTGGGCCGACTAGCGGGTGCAGATACGCAGTATTTT.

The chain is built from TRBV7-2 and TRBJ2-5, with unresolved D. CDR1 is SGHTA, CDR2 FQGNSA, per germline. The CDR3 runs 13 residues. Trimming removed 5 bases from V and 5 bases from J, with 12 bases in between. CDR3 sequence reads: CASSTDPEETQYF. In DNA form, the CDR3 reads TGTGCCAGCAGCACCGACCCCGAGGAGACCCAGTACTTC. Full variable domain (remainder filled in from reference TRBV7-2 and TRBJ2-5): GAGVSQSPSNKVTEKGKDVELRCDPISGHTALYWYRQSLGQGLEFLIYFQGNSAPDKSGLPSDRFSAERTGGSVSTLTIQRTQQEDSAVYLCASSTDPEETQYFGPGTRLLVL.

The genes are TRBV5-1 and TRBJ2-5; TRBD2 matches 9 bases. CDR1 SGHRS and CDR2 YFSETQ come from the germline V gene. The V and J ends lost 4 bases and 3 bases, in that order; junction bases with no gene match: 7. CDR3 length: 15 residues. The CDR3 is CASSPWGLAEETQYF. CDR3 in DNA: TGCGCCAGCAGCCCATGGGGACTAGCTGAAGAGACCCAGTACTTC.

The J gene is TRBJ1-5, the V gene TRBV5-1, with a tentative D call TRBD1 (5 bases). The CDR3 loop spans 14 amino acids. Trimming took 4 bases from V and 4 from J, leaving 12 bases between them. Germline loops: CDR1 SGHRS, CDR2 YFSETQ. CDR3 in amino acids: CASSPGTENQPQHF. In DNA, the CDR3 is TGCGCCAGCAGCCCCGGGACGGAGAATCAGCCCCAGCATTTT.

The chain carries TRBV20-1 and TRBJ1-1; a weak D match, TRBD1 (5 bases). V was clipped by 3 bases and J by 6 bases, with 8 bases between them. The CDR3 runs to 11 residues. Germline lookup yields CDR1 DFQATT and CDR2 SNEGSKA (reference sequence). CDR3 bases: TGCAGTGCTAGCCGGGGCCCTGAAGCTTTCTTT. Translated: CSASRGPEAFF.

The chain links TRBV7-3 to TRBJ2-5, with 13 bases matching TRBD2. The CDR3 length is 17 residues. Germline V gene sequence: CDR1 SGHTA, CDR2 FQGTGA. V was clipped by 5 bases and J by 5 bases; unmatched bases: 11. The CDR3 region is CASSRRTSGSGAETQYF. As DNA, the CDR3 is TGTGCCAGCAGCCGCAGGACTAGCGGGAGTGGTGCGGAGACCCAGTACTTC.

The V and J genes are TRBV9 and TRBJ2-1; maybe TRBD1 (5 bases). V lost 0 bases to trimming and J lost 5 bases, with 12 bases between them. This CDR3 region has 15 residues. CDR1 and CDR2 (germline): SGDLS, YYNGEE. In DNA, the CDR3 is TGTGCCAGCAGCGTAGAGGTATGGGGCGACAATGAGCAGTTCTTC. Protein product: CASSVEVWGDNEQFF.

The V and J genes are TRBV14 and TRBJ2-5, with D uncertain. CDR1 is SGHDN, CDR2 FVKESK, per germline. V was cut by 4 bases and J by 1 base, with 7 bases left in between. The CDR3 runs to 13 residues. In DNA, the CDR3 is TGTGCCAGCAGCCCGGCCCGCCAAGAGACCCAGTACTTC. Translated, it gives CASSPARQETQYF.

V is TRBV15 and J is TRBJ2-1; 12 bases agree with TRBD2. CDR1 and CDR2 (germline): LNHNV, YYDKDF (reference sequence). This CDR3 region has 16 residues. V lost 1 base and J lost 9; bases outside the gene matches: 7. The CDR3 coding sequence is TGTGCCACCAGCAGAGGAAGACTAGCGGGAGTACGTGAGCAGTTCTTC. Amino acid sequence: CATSRGRLAGVREQFF.